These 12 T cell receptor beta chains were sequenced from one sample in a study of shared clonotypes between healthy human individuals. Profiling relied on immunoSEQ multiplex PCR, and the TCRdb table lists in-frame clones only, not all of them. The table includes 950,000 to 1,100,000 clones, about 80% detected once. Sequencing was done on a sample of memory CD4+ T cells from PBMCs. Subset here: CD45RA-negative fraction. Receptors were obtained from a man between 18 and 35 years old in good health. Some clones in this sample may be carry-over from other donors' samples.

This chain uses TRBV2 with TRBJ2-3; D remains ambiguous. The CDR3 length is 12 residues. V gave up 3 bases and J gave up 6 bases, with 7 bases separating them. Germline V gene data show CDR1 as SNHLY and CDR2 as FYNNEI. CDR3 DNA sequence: TGTGCCAGCAGTGACCCCCCGGATACGCAGTATTTT. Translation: CASSDPPDTQYF.

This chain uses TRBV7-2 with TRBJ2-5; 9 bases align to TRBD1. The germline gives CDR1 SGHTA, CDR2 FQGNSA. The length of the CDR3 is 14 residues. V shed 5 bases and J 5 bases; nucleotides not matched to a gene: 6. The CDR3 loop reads CASSIGTGIETQYF. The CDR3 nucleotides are TGTGCCAGCAGCATAGGGACAGGGATTGAGACCCAGTACTTC.

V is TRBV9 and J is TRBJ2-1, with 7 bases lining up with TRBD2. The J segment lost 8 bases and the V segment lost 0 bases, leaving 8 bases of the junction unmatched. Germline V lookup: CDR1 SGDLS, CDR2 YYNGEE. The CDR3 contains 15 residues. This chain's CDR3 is CASSVEAGVSDEQFF. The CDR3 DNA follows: TGTGCCAGCAGCGTAGAGGCGGGAGTTAGTGATGAGCAGTTCTTC.

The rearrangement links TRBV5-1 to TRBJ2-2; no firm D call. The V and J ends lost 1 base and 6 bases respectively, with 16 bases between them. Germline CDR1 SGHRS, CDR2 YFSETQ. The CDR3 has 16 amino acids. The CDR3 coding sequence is TGCGCCAGCAGCTTGTCGGTAGCCCTGGAATCCGGGGAGCTGTTTTTT. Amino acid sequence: CASSLSVALESGELFF. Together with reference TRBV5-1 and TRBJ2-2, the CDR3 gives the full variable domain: KAGVTQTPRYLIKTRGQQVTLSCSPISGHRSVSWYQQTPGQGLQFLFEYFSETQRNKGNFPGRFSGRQFSNSRSEMNVSTLELGDSALYLCASSLSVALESGELFFGEGSRLTVL.

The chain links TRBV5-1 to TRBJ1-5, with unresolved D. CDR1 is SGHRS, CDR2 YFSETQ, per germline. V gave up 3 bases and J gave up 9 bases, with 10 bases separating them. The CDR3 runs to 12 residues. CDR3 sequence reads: CASSSNGGPQHF. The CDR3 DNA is TGCGCCAGCAGCTCGAACGGAGGGCCCCAGCATTTT.

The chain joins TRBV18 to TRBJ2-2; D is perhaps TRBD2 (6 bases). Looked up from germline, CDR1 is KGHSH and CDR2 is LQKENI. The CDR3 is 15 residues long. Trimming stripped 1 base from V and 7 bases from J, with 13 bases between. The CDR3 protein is CASSPLSGDLGELFF. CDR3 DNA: TGTGCCAGCTCACCACTTTCGGGGGATCTCGGGGAGCTGTTTTTT.

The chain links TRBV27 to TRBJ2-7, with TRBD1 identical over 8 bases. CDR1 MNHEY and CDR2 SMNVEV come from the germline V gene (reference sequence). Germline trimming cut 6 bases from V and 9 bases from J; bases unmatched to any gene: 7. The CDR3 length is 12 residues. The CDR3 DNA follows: TGTGCCAGCAGCCTAAGACAGGGGCCGCAGTACTTC. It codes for CASSLRQGPQYF.

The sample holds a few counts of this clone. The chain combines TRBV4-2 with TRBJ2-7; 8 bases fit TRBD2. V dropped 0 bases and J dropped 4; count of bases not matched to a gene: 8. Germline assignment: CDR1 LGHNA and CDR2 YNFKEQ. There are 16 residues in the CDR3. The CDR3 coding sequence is TGTGCCAGCAGCCAAGATGGGGCGGGAGGAATTTACGAGCAGTACTTC. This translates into CASSQDGAGGIYEQYF.

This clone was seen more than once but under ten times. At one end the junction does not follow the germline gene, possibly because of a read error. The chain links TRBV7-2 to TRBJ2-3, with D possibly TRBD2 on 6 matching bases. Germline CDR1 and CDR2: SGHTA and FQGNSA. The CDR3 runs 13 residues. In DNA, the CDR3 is TGTGCCAGCAGCCGTACGGTGGCGGGGTCCCGGGATTTT. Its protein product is CASSRTVAGSRDF.

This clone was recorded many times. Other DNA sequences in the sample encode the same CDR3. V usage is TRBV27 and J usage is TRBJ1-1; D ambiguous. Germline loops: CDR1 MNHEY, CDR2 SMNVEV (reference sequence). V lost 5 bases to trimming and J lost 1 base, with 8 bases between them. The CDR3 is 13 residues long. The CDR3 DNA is TGTGCCAGCAGTGGCTTCGGGAACACTGAAGCTTTCTTT. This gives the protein CASSGFGNTEAFF.

In nucleotides, the CDR3 is TGTGCCAGTAGTAGCGATGCGGCCTTGAGCAATCAGCCCCAGCATTTT. This gives the protein CASSSDAALSNQPQHF. The chain employs TRBV19 and TRBJ1-5; D unresolved. With 4 bases removed from V and 1 base from J, the gap between germline ends came to 14 bases. This CDR3 spans 16 amino acids. Germline V gives CDR1 LNHDA, CDR2 SQIVND (reference sequence).

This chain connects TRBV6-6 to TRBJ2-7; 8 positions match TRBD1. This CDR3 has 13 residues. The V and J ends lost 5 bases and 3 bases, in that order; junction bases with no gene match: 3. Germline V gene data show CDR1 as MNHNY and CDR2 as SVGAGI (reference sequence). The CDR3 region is CASSQGAVYEQYF. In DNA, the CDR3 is TGTGCCAGCAGTCAGGGGGCGGTCTACGAGCAGTACTTC.